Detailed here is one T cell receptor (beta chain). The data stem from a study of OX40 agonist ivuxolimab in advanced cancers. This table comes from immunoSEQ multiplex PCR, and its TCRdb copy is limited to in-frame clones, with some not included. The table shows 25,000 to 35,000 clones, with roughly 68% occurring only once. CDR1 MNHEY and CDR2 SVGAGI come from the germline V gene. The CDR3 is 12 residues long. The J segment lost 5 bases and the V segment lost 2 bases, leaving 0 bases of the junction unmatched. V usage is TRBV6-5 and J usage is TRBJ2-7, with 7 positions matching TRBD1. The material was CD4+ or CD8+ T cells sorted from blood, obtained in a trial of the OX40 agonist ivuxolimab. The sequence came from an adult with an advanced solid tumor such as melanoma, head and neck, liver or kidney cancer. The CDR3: CASSYTGDEQYF. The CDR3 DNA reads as TGTGCCAGCAGTTACACAGGGGACGAGCAGTACTTC.